These 9 T cell receptor beta chains came from one sample sequenced in a study of Graves' ophthalmopathy and Graves' hyperthyroidism. Amplified TCR beta CDR3 regions were obtained using RNA transcripts as template. HTBI-primed RT-PCR formed the first round, and a multiplex PCR formed the second. TCRdb called the multiplex PCR reads again in MiXCR, with one record for every CDR3 protein. Of about 500,000 distinct CDR3 sequences listed, approximately 15% are singletons. Source material: blood. The receptors were gathered from a woman in her 30s with Graves' ophthalmopathy.

This clonotype was recorded many times. The DNA of the CDR3 is TGCAGTGCTAGAGCCGGGTGGTCGTACGAGCAGTACTTC. It translates to CSARAGWSYEQYF. This chain links TRBV20-1 with TRBJ2-7, with D unresolved. Per germline, CDR1 DFQATT and CDR2 SNEGSKA (reference sequence). V was shortened by 1 base and J by 4 bases, with 11 bases between the two germline ends. This CDR3 is built from 13 residues.

This clonotype was counted many times. CDR3 coding DNA: TGCGCCAGCAGCTTATGGACAGGGGGGAATTACGAGCAGTACTTC. It encodes CASSLWTGGNYEQYF. This sequence joins TRBV5-1 and TRBJ2-7; 10 bases align to TRBD1. With 2 bases clipped from V and 4 bases from J, the junction kept 6 bases outside the gene matches. The CDR3 length is 15 residues. CDR1 and CDR2 from the germline V gene are SGHRS and YFSETQ.

This clonotype was detected many times. The genes are TRBV6-2 or TRBV6-3 and TRBJ2-2; 7 bases align to TRBD2. J was trimmed by 9 bases and V by 4 bases; bases with no gene match: 20. The CDR3 is 18 residues long. Germline V CDR1 and CDR2: MNHEY, SVGEGT. This CDR3 is CASSSTVLLTSRKRELFF. The DNA of the CDR3 is TGTGCCAGCAGTTCCACAGTTCTTTTGACTAGCCGTAAACGGGAGCTGTTTTTT.

This clonotype was seen ten or more times. This chain uses TRBV27 with TRBJ2-7, with D unresolved. CDR1 and CDR2 from the germline V gene are MNHEY and SMNVEV (reference sequence). The CDR3 covers 11 residues. Between the trimmed V and J ends, which lost 5 bases and 6 bases, there was a span of 8 bases. CDR3 sequence (DNA): TGTGCCAGCAGTCTCCCCCCCGAGCAGTACTTC. Protein: CASSLPPEQYF.

As for this clonotype: The CDR3 does not close with the conserved phenylalanine or tryptophan, likely indicating a read error. The chain uses TRBV12-3 or TRBV12-4 and TRBJ1-1, with D uncertain. The CDR3 extends over 16 amino acids. The V gene lost 5 bases and the J gene lost 0 bases, with 16 bases spanning the gap. CDR3 DNA sequence: TGTGCCAGCAGTCCCGGAGAGGGATTCATGAACACTGAAGCTTTCGTT. Its protein product is CASSPGEGFMNTEAFV.

Ten or more counts support this clonotype. The V and J genes are TRBV14 and TRBJ1-2; D perhaps matches TRBD1 (6 bases). Trimming removed 0 bases at V and 4 bases at J, with 9 bases between. Germline-derived CDR1 and CDR2 are SGHDN and FVKESK. CDR3 length: 14 amino acids. CDR3 loop: CASSQEWGAYGYTF. CDR3 DNA: TGTGCCAGCAGCCAAGAGTGGGGGGCCTATGGCTACACCTTC. Filled out from reference TRBV14 and TRBJ1-2, the complete variable domain reads EAGVTQFPSHSVIEKGQTVTLRCDPISGHDNLYWYRRVMGKEIKFLLHFVKESKQDESGMPNNRFLAERTGGTYSTLKVQPAELEDSGVYFCASSQEWGAYGYTFGSGTRLTVV.

In this sample, this clonotype turned up many times. This chain connects TRBV6-1 to TRBJ1-2; 7 bases are shared with TRBD1. The CDR3 extends over 14 amino acids. Germline CDR1 and CDR2: MNHNS and SASEGT. Losses at the gene ends were 1 base for V and 4 bases for J; bases not matched to a gene: 3. The DNA of the CDR3 is TGTGCCAGCAGTGAAGGGACAGGATCCTATGGCTACACCTTC. Its protein product is CASSEGTGSYGYTF.

This clonotype was found many times. This chain uses TRBV2 with TRBJ2-7, with D perhaps being TRBD1 or TRBD2 (5 bases each). V lost 4 bases and J 7 bases, leaving 26 bases between the germline ends. The CDR3 covers 17 residues. Germline V CDR1 and CDR2: SNHLY, FYNNEI. CDR3: CASSGRGPGHRVWEQYF. The CDR3 DNA sequence: TGTGCCAGCAGTGGTCGGGGTCCCGGACATCGCGTGTGGGAGCAGTACTTC.

The rearrangement uses TRBV11-2 and TRBJ1-1, with unresolved D. V lost 3 bases, J lost 1 base, and 6 bases lay in between. The germline V gene has CDR1 SGHAT and CDR2 FQNNGV. The CDR3 is 13 residues long. CDR3 sequence: CASSFWGNTEAFF. DNA for the CDR3: TGTGCCAGCAGCTTTTGGGGGAACACTGAAGCTTTCTTT.